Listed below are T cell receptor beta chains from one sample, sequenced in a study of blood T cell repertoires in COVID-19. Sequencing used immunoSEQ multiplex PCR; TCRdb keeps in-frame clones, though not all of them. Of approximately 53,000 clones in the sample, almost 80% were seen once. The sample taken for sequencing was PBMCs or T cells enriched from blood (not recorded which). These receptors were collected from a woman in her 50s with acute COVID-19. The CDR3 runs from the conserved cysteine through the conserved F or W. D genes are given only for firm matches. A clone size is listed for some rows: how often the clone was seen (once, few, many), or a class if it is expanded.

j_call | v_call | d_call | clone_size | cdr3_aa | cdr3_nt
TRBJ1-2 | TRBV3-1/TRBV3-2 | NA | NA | CASSPRGGSNYGYTF | TGTGCCAGCAGCCCGAGAGGCGGCTCTAACTATGGCTACACCTTC
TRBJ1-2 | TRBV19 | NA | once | CASSIVDRKTDGYTF | TGTGCCAGTAGTATAGTCGACAGGAAGACGGATGGCTACACCTTC
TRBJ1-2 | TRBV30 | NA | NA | CACPYRSYGYTF | TGTGCCTGCCCTTATCGGAGCTATGGCTACACCTTC
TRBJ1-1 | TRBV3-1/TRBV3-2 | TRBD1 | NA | CASSLRDRMNTEAFF | TGTGCCAGCAGCTTACGGGACAGGATGAACACTGAAGCTTTCTTT
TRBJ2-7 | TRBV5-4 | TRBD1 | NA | CASGETGGATIYEQYF | TGTGCCAGCGGCGAAACAGGGGGCGCGACAATCTACGAGCAGTACTTC
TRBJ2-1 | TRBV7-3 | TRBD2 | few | CASSLGTSGVNEQFF | TGTGCCAGCAGCTTAGGGACTAGCGGGGTCAATGAGCAGTTCTTC
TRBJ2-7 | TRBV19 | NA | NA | CASTRRAGDGEQYF | TGTGCCAGTACCCGGCGGGCAGGGGACGGCGAGCAGTACTTC
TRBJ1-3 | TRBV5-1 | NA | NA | CASKRTSGTNGNTIYF | TGCGCCAGCAAAAGGACCTCCGGGACAAACGGAAACACCATATATTTT
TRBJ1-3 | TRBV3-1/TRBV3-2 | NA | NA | CASSQETGYLSGNTIYF | TGTGCCAGCAGCCAAGAGACAGGCTACCTCTCTGGAAACACCATATATTTT
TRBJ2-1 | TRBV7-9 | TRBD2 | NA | CASSSPVAASGGYNEQFF | TGTGCCAGCAGCTCTCCCGTGGCCGCTAGCGGGGGGTACAATGAGCAGTTCTTC
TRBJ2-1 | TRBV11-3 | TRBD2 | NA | CASSLLAGGTGNEQFF | TGTGCCAGCAGCTTGTTAGCGGGGGGGACGGGCAATGAGCAGTTCTTC
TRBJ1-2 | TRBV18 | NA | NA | CASSPPQGLYGYTF | TGTGCCAGCTCACCACCGCAGGGGCTGTATGGCTACACCTTC
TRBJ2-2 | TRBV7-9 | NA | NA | CASIPGTGELFF | TGTGCCAGCATCCCGGGGACCGGGGAGCTGTTTTTT
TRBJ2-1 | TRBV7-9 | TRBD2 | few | CASSSGLAGGNYNEQFF | TGTGCCAGCAGCTCGGGACTAGCGGGGGGAAACTACAATGAGCAGTTCTTC
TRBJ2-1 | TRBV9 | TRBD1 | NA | CASSKGQGGNEQFF | TGTGCCAGCAGCAAGGGACAGGGAGGTAATGAGCAGTTCTTC
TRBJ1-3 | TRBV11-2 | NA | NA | CASSLSRGLSGNTIYF | TGTGCCAGCAGCTTAAGTAGGGGCCTCTCTGGAAACACCATATATTTT